This entry lists 3 T cell receptor beta chains sequenced from one sample in a study of blood T cell repertoires in COVID-19. Produced via immunoSEQ multiplex PCR; TCRdb's table is partial and in-frame only. The repertoire holds 130,000 to 150,000 clones, with 75% to 85% as singletons. The specimen was peripheral blood. These receptors originate from a man aged 55 to 70 with acute or convalescent COVID-19.

The chain joins TRBV28 to TRBJ1-5; 12 bases fit TRBD1. Germline V gene lookup returns CDR1 MDHEN and CDR2 SYDVKM. The CDR3 length is 16 residues. With V trimmed by 6 bases and J by 5 bases, 8 bases remained unmatched. The CDR3 protein is CASRAGTGGPDQPQHF. For the CDR3, the DNA is TGTGCCAGCAGGGCGGGGACAGGGGGCCCGGATCAGCCCCAGCATTTT.

V is TRBV30 and J is TRBJ2-7; the D gene is possibly TRBD1 (5 bases). Trimming cost V 2 bases and J 4 bases, with 18 bases left between them. Per germline, CDR1 GTSNPN and CDR2 SVGIG (reference sequence). The CDR3 consists of 15 residues. The CDR3 loop reads CAWSWADSVVYEQYF. Here the CDR3 DNA reads TGTGCCTGGAGTTGGGCAGACAGTGTAGTTTACGAGCAGTACTTC.

The chain combines TRBV19 with TRBJ2-1; possibly TRBD2 for D (5 bases). The CDR3 is 13 residues long. Trimming removed 3 bases from V and 10 bases from J, with 13 bases in between. Germline V gene data show CDR1 as LNHDA and CDR2 as SQIVND (reference sequence). In DNA, the CDR3 is TGTGCCAGTAGTATGCAAACCACGGGGGAGCAGTTCTTC. Translation: CASSMQTTGEQFF.